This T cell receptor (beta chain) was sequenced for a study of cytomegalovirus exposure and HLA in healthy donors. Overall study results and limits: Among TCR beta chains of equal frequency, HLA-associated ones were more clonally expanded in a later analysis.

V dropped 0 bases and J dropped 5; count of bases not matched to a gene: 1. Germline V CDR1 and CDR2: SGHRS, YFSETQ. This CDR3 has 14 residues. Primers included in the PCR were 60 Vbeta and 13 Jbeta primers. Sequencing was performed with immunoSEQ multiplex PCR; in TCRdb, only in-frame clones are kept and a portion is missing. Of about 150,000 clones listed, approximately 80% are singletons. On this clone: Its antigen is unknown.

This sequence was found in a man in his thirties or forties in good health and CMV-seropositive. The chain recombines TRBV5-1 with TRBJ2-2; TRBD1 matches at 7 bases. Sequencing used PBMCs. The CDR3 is CASSLGQGTGELFF. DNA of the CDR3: TGCGCCAGCAGCTTGGGACAGGGAACCGGGGAGCTGTTTTTT.